Sequencing of this T cell receptor beta chain was carried out in a study of T cells in tuberculosis. Background on the study: The T cells targeted glucose monomycolate, a mycobacterial lipid, via CD1B. Points from the study as a whole: T cells binding CD1B-GMM tetramer weakly possibly escaped the sort.

Assay used: immunoSEQ multiplex PCR; TCRdb lists only in-frame clones, some missing. Of tens of thousands of clones in the sample, roughly 91% were seen once. After thawing and overnight rest, PBMC were stained with GMM-loaded CD1B tetramer, viability dye and anti-CD3 for sorting. The lipid loaded on the CD1B tetramers was C32 glucose monomycolate from Rhodococcus equi. Tetramer-sorted PBMC had been CD14 monocyte-depleted before freezing. Approximately 100,000 tetramer-negative cells were sorted from each donor. CDR3 size: 17 residues. With 5 bases clipped from V and 4 bases from J, the junction kept 9 bases outside the gene matches. CDR1 and CDR2 from the germline V gene are PRHDT and FYEKMQ (reference sequence).

This chain connects TRBV13 to TRBJ2-2; 11 positions match TRBD2. Sequences were obtained from CD1b-GMM tetramer-negative cells sorted from PBMCs. This clonotype was obtained from an adult woman with latent tuberculosis. The CDR3 loop reads CASSPLAGGPVTGELFF. In nucleotides, the CDR3 is TGTGCCAGCAGCCCCTTAGCGGGGGGGCCGGTCACCGGGGAGCTGTTTTTT.